One sample yielded the 4 T cell receptor beta chains listed below, sequenced in a study of CD8 T cells in ankylosing spondylitis. Whole-study results and caveats: Under 10 highly homologous variants formed a TCR beta motif that appeared characteristic of ankylosing spondylitis blood.

No antigen has been assigned to these receptors. TCRdb re-analysed the 5' RACE reads in MiXCR, keeping a single row per CDR3 protein. Of about 220,000 distinct CDR3 sequences in the sample, around 18% were seen once. Sequenced: blood, either unsorted or a sorted T cell fraction (not recorded which). The receptors shown here come from a male donor with ankylosing spondylitis.

This chain connects TRBV7-9 to TRBJ2-2, with no clear D. V was trimmed by 1 base and J by 4 bases, leaving 4 bases between them. The CDR3 covers 13 residues. CDR1 is SEHNR and CDR2 is FQNEAQ in the germline V gene (reference sequence). The CDR3 protein is CASSLGATGELFF. The CDR3 coding sequence is TGTGCCAGCAGCTTAGGGGCCACCGGGGAGCTGTTTTTT.

Relative to its sample, this clonotype is medium-sized. This sequence joins TRBV4-1 and TRBJ2-4; D is possibly TRBD1 (6 bases). The CDR3 totals 15 residues. The ends were cut back, 0 bases at V and 8 bases at J, with 14 bases in the middle. Germline V gene lookup returns CDR1 MGHRA and CDR2 YSYEKL. The CDR3 loop is CASSQEGQGRHIQYF. CDR3 nucleotides: TGCGCCAGCAGCCAAGAGGGTCAGGGGCGCCACATTCAGTACTTC.

The chain couples TRBV29-1 to TRBJ2-1, with TRBD2 as a possible D gene (5 bases). The CDR3 covers 16 residues. The germline V gene has CDR1 SQVTM and CDR2 ANQGSEA. The ends were cut back, 3 bases at V and 0 bases at J, with 15 bases in the middle. The CDR3, as DNA: TGCAGCGTTGATCCTCCGGCGGGTAGCTCCTACAATGAGCAGTTCTTC. It yields the protein CSVDPPAGSSYNEQFF.

This clonotype appeared a few times. This rearrangement joins TRBV28 to TRBJ2-3, with TRBD2 matching over 7 bases. The V gene end was trimmed by 2 bases and the J gene end by 1 base; junction bases not matched to a gene: 12. This CDR3 is 18 amino acids long. Germline CDR1 MDHEN, CDR2 SYDVKM. The CDR3 DNA reads as TGTGCCAGCAGTTTAATGGAGCGGAGGAGCGGGGGCACAGATACGCAGTATTTT. It codes for CASSLMERRSGGTDTQYF. Complete variable domain (other parts from reference TRBV28 and TRBJ2-3): DVKVTQSSRYLVKRTGEKVFLECVQDMDHENMFWYRQDPGLGLRLIYFSYDVKMKEKGDIPEGYSVSREKKERFSLILESASTNQTSMYLCASSLMERRSGGTDTQYFGPGTRLTVL.